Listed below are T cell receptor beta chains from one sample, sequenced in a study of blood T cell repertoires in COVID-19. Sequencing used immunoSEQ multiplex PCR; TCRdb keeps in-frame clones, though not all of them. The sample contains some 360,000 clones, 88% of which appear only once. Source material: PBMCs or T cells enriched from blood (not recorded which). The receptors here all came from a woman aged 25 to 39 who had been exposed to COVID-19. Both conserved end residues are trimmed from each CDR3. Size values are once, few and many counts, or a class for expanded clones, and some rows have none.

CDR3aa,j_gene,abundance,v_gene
ASSFSYEQF,TRBJ2-1,NA,TRBV5-1
ASSLAGESYNEQF,TRBJ2-1,once,TRBV5-1
ASSQGWGGNQPQH,TRBJ1-5,NA,TRBV3-1/TRBV3-2
ASSLPPPGEGNQPQH,TRBJ1-5,NA,TRBV7-3
ASSLADRAYEQY,TRBJ2-7,once,TRBV11-2
ASSLGGLGEKLF,TRBJ1-4,NA,TRBV7-9
ASSVGRDVYNSPLH,TRBJ1-6,NA,TRBV9
ASSRESEETQY,TRBJ2-5,NA,TRBV18
ASSPGRAGTDTQY,TRBJ2-3,NA,TRBV6-4
SARVRTEQF,TRBJ2-1,NA,TRBV20-1
ASSLGGTGAYEQY,TRBJ2-7,NA,TRBV7-6
ASSLPGSSDKGWGYT,TRBJ1-2,NA,TRBV28
ASSSDSSAQY,TRBJ2-3,NA,TRBV6-6
ASSLTGNTGELF,TRBJ2-2,NA,TRBV6-5
ATRRTSGGSYNEQF,TRBJ2-1,NA,TRBV15
ASSYSGRITEAF,TRBJ1-1,NA,TRBV6-2/TRBV6-3
ASRAIQGINQPQH,TRBJ1-5,NA,TRBV6-5
ASTKGQSNQPQH,TRBJ1-5,NA,TRBV6-5
ASSLSVLRTNEQF,TRBJ2-1,NA,TRBV7-6
ASSPTSGYNEQF,TRBJ2-1,NA,TRBV27
ASSPTAGAYNEQF,TRBJ2-1,once,TRBV7-9
AILRDTSYEQY,TRBJ2-7,NA,TRBV6-5
ASSLLAGGPGEQF,TRBJ2-1,NA,TRBV11-1
ASRLQGAHNQPQH,TRBJ1-5,NA,TRBV6-6
ASSPDSQETQY,TRBJ2-5,NA,TRBV18
ASSLNLWEKLF,TRBJ1-4,NA,TRBV27